This T cell receptor beta chain was sequenced during a study of CD8+CD57+ T cells in acquired aplastic anemia. The CDR3 length is 13 residues. Germline CDR1 SEHNR, CDR2 FQNEAQ (reference sequence). V dropped 5 bases and J dropped 10; count of bases not matched to a gene: 4. Researchers used genomic DNA as the template to profile TCR beta VDJ and CDR3. MiXCR was run by TCRdb on the reads, yielding one entry per CDR3 protein. The sample comprises about 160,000 distinct CDR3 sequences, around half of which are singletons, and around a third rests with the top ten. For sequencing, patients were chosen who had shown expansion of CD8+CD57+ cells by flow cytometry.

The source of this sequence is a human donor with aplastic anemia. This sequence joins TRBV7-9 and TRBJ1-6; 8 nucleotides align to TRBD1. Sample: sorted CD4+, CD8+, or CD8+CD57+ T cells (not recorded which) from PBMCs. The CDR3 sequence is CASSPGQGSPLHF. The DNA of the CDR3 is TGTGCCAGCAGCCCAGGACAGGGATCACCCCTCCACTTT.